Listed below are T cell receptor beta chains from one sample, sequenced in a study of cytomegalovirus exposure and HLA in healthy donors. TCRdb's copy holds only in-frame clones and misses some; the assay was immunoSEQ multiplex PCR. The table records around 130,000 clones, roughly 80% of them present only once. The sequencing sample was made of PBMCs. The receptors shown here come from a woman between 40 and 55 years old in good health and CMV-seronegative. CDR3s include the opening cysteine and the closing phenylalanine or tryptophan. D genes are given only for firm matches. Only some rows state a clone size, as once, few, many or a class for expanded clones.

NA | NA | TRBJ2-1 | TRBV12-5 | 17 | CASGLGPRGRLYNEQFF | TGTGCTAGTGGTTTAGGCCCGAGAGGGAGGCTATACAATGAGCAGTTCTTC
NA | NA | TRBJ2-7 | TRBV28 | 16 | CASSFRPGLSSYEQYF | TGTGCCAGCAGTTTCCGGCCGGGACTTAGCTCCTACGAGCAGTACTTC
NA | TRBD1 | TRBJ2-3 | TRBV10-1 | 14 | CASSDAQGRDTQYF | TGCGCCAGCAGTGATGCACAGGGGCGAGATACGCAGTATTTT
NA | TRBD1 | TRBJ2-2 | TRBV2 | 14 | CASGGQGGLGELFF | TGTGCCAGCGGGGGACAGGGCGGCCTCGGGGAGCTGTTTTTT
NA | TRBD1 | TRBJ1-1 | TRBV9 | 15 | CASSADRGVNTEAFF | TGTGCCAGCAGCGCCGACAGGGGGGTGAACACTGAAGCTTTCTTT
NA | TRBD2 | TRBJ2-5 | TRBV7-9 | 16 | CASSLIGGGVPETQYF | TGTGCCAGCAGCTTAATTGGGGGGGGAGTACCTGAGACCCAGTACTTC
few | NA | TRBJ2-2 | TRBV6-5 | 14 | CASSVTSETGELFF | TGTGCCAGCAGTGTGACCTCGGAGACCGGGGAGCTGTTTTTT
NA | NA | TRBJ1-3 | TRBV7-8 | 14 | CASSRERAGNTIYF | TGTGCCAGCAGCAGAGAGAGGGCGGGAAACACCATATATTTT
NA | TRBD1 | TRBJ2-7 | TRBV7-2 | 15 | CASSLGGQGTYEQYF | TGTGCCAGCAGCTTAGGGGGACAGGGTACCTACGAGCAGTACTTC
NA | NA | TRBJ2-3 | TRBV2 | 15 | CASSAGTHSTDTQYF | TGTGCCAGCAGTGCCGGGACACATAGCACAGATACGCAGTATTTT
NA | NA | TRBJ1-2 | TRBV5-4 | 12 | CASIGDNIGYTF | TGTGCCAGCATCGGGGACAATATTGGCTACACCTTC
NA | TRBD1 | TRBJ1-5 | TRBV2 | 15 | CASRLDRGWNQPQHF | TGTGCCAGCAGACTAGACAGGGGGTGGAATCAGCCCCAGCATTTT
NA | TRBD2 | TRBJ2-1 | TRBV7-2 | 16 | CASTNVGLAGYGEQFF | TGTGCCAGCACCAATGTGGGACTAGCGGGATATGGTGAGCAGTTCTTC
NA | NA | TRBJ2-3 | TRBV18 | 12 | CASSATRDTQYF | TGTGCCAGCTCAGCCACGAGAGATACGCAGTATTTT
NA | TRBD1 | TRBJ1-2 | TRBV7-9 | 12 | CASSLEGQPITF | TGTGCCAGCAGCTTAGAGGGACAGCCCATCACCTTC
NA | TRBD1 | TRBJ1-4 | TRBV10-3 | 15 | CAISPTGTESEKLFF | TGTGCCATCAGTCCAACCGGGACAGAAAGTGAAAAACTGTTTTTT
NA | TRBD2 | TRBJ2-2 | TRBV5-1 | 21 | CASSSEEGGLAGEENTGELFF | TGCGCCAGCAGCTCCGAAGAGGGTGGACTAGCGGGAGAGGAAAACACCGGGGAGCTGTTTTTT
NA | NA | TRBJ1-1 | TRBV9 | 17 | CASSVARGGSGNTEAFF | TGTGCCAGCAGCGTAGCTAGGGGGGGTTCGGGGAACACTGAAGCTTTCTTT
NA | TRBD2 | TRBJ2-1 | TRBV29-1 | 13 | CSLGGGEHNEQFF | TGCAGCCTGGGCGGGGGGGAACACAATGAGCAGTTCTTC
NA | TRBD2 | TRBJ2-1 | TRBV5-1 | 14 | CASLAGGPHNEQFF | TGCGCCAGCCTAGCGGGGGGGCCCCACAATGAGCAGTTCTTC
NA | NA | TRBJ1-3 | TRBV7-9 | 15 | CASSLAETGRDTIYF | TGTGCCAGCAGCTTAGCGGAAACAGGTCGGGACACCATATATTTT
NA | TRBD2 | TRBJ2-5 | TRBV9 | 16 | CASSVAALAGVETQYF | TGTGCCAGCAGCGTAGCGGCACTAGCGGGAGTAGAGACCCAGTACTTC
NA | NA | TRBJ2-2 | TRBV9 | 13 | CASRKSRAGELFF | TGTGCCAGCAGGAAAAGCCGGGCCGGGGAGCTGTTTTTT
once | NA | TRBJ1-5 | TRBV4-2 | 14 | CASSELGLNQPQHF | TGTGCCAGCAGCGAACTTGGTCTGAATCAGCCCCAGCATTTT
NA | TRBD1 | TRBJ2-7 | TRBV29-1 | 14 | CSVEGYRGHREQYF | TGCAGCGTTGAAGGCTACAGGGGGCATCGCGAGCAGTACTTC
NA | TRBD1 | TRBJ1-4 | TRBV13 | 17 | CASSHGQAVATNEKLFF | TGTGCCAGCAGCCATGGACAGGCCGTTGCAACTAATGAAAAACTGTTTTTT
few | NA | TRBJ2-3 | TRBV6-5 | 15 | CASSPRGASTDTQYF | TGTGCCAGCAGTCCCAGGGGGGCTAGCACAGATACGCAGTATTTT
once | TRBD1 | TRBJ2-7 | TRBV12-5 | 15 | CASGSGQGPTYEQYF | TGTGCTAGTGGTTCGGGACAGGGGCCTACCTACGAGCAGTACTTC
NA | NA | TRBJ2-7 | TRBV4-3 | 16 | CASSQDPGVTFYEQYF | TGCGCCAGCAGCCAAGATCCCGGAGTAACGTTCTACGAGCAGTACTTC
NA | TRBD2 | TRBJ2-5 | TRBV28 | 16 | CASSTKAGGPRETQYF | TGTGCCAGCAGTACTAAAGCGGGAGGGCCCCGGGAGACCCAGTACTTC
NA | NA | TRBJ1-4 | TRBV5-4 | 15 | CASSAGGATNEKLFF | TGTGCCAGCAGCGCGGGGGGGGCAACTAATGAAAAACTGTTTTTT
NA | TRBD1 | TRBJ1-2 | TRBV7-9 | 15 | CASSHGTGINYGYTF | TGTGCCAGCAGCCACGGGACAGGGATTAACTATGGCTACACCTTC
once | NA | TRBJ1-1 | TRBV28 | 14 | CASRVRGAPRGAFF | TGTGCCAGCAGGGTACGGGGGGCACCCCGTGGAGCTTTCTTT
NA | TRBD2 | TRBJ2-1 | TRBV7-3 | 15 | CASSPKRDSYNEQFF | TGTGCCAGCAGCCCCAAGCGGGACTCTTACAATGAGCAGTTCTTC
NA | NA | TRBJ2-7 | TRBV19 | 13 | CASSIRVNYEQYF | TGTGCCAGTAGTATAAGAGTGAACTACGAGCAGTACTTC
NA | NA | TRBJ1-2 | TRBV9 | 14 | CASSVGSRDYGYTF | TGTGCCAGCAGCGTAGGGTCCAGGGACTATGGCTACACCTTC
NA | TRBD1 | TRBJ1-1 | TRBV15 | 16 | CATSRDLTGGHTEAFF | TGTGCCACCAGCAGAGACCTAACAGGGGGCCACACTGAAGCTTTCTTT
NA | NA | TRBJ2-1 | TRBV20-1 | 11 | CSARLVAEQFF | TGCAGTGCCAGACTAGTTGCTGAGCAGTTCTTC
NA | TRBD1 | TRBJ1-5 | TRBV6-6 | 15 | CASSSGQGRNQPQHF | TGTGCCAGCAGTTCGGGACAGGGCAGGAATCAGCCCCAGCATTTT
NA | TRBD1 | TRBJ2-7 | TRBV25-1 | 15 | CASSPPGTGRYEQYF | TGTGCCAGCAGTCCCCCCGGGACAGGGAGATACGAGCAGTACTTC
once | NA | TRBJ2-7 | TRBV10-3 | 12 | CATQDRHYEQYF | TGTGCCACCCAAGACAGGCACTACGAGCAGTACTTC
NA | NA | TRBJ1-2 | TRBV25-1 | 15 | CASSEMGAANYGYTF | TGTGCCAGCAGTGAAATGGGGGCAGCTAACTATGGCTACACCTTC
once | TRBD2 | TRBJ2-7 | TRBV29-1 | 14 | CSVDTSGSRNEQYF | TGCAGCGTAGATACTAGCGGGAGTAGGAACGAGCAGTACTTC
NA | TRBD2 | TRBJ2-1 | TRBV4-1 | 14 | CASSLAGANNEQFF | TGCGCCAGCAGCCTAGCGGGGGCCAACAATGAGCAGTTCTTC
NA | TRBD1 | TRBJ2-3 | TRBV28 | 14 | CASMTGPPTDTQYF | TGTGCCAGCATGACAGGGCCCCCCACAGATACGCAGTATTTT
NA | TRBD2 | TRBJ2-3 | TRBV4-2 | 17 | CASSQDESGGQVDTQYF | TGTGCCAGCAGCCAAGATGAATCGGGGGGGCAGGTAGATACGCAGTATTTT
NA | NA | TRBJ1-2 | TRBV14 | 16 | CASSHAGGGGKYGYTF | TGTGCCAGCAGCCACGCAGGCGGGGGCGGAAAATATGGCTACACCTTC
once | TRBD1 | TRBJ1-2 | TRBV5-4 | 14 | CASSLSGQAYGYTF | TGTGCCAGCAGCTTGTCCGGACAGGCCTATGGCTACACCTTC
few | NA | TRBJ1-1 | TRBV4-2 | 15 | CASSHETGLNTEAFF | TGTGCCAGCAGCCATGAGACAGGACTGAACACTGAAGCTTTCTTT
NA | TRBD2 | TRBJ2-5 | TRBV5-4 | 15 | CASSSRTSGQETQYF | TGTGCCAGCAGCTCACGCACTAGCGGTCAAGAGACCCAGTACTTC
NA | TRBD2 | TRBJ2-7 | TRBV7-9 | 19 | CASSLAGTSGRGSSYEQYF | TGTGCCAGCAGCTTAGCCGGGACTAGCGGGAGGGGTTCATCCTACGAGCAGTACTTC
once | NA | TRBJ1-2 | TRBV18 | 15 | CASSPVLQANYGYTF | TGTGCCAGCTCACCCGTACTACAAGCAAACTATGGCTACACCTTC